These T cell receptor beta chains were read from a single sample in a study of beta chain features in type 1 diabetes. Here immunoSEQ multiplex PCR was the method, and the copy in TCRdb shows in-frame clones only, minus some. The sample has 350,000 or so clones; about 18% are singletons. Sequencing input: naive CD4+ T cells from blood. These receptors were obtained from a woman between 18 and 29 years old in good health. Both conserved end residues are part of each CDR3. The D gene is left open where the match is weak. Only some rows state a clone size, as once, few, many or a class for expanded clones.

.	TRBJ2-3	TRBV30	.	CAWSVRGSTDTQYF	TGTGCCTGGAGTGTACGGGGTAGCACAGATACGCAGTATTTT
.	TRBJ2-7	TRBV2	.	CASSVSGYGGEQYF	TGTGCCAGCAGTGTCTCTGGTTACGGGGGAGAGCAGTACTTC
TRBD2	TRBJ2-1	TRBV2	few	CASNRLAGSNEQFF	TGTGCCAGCAATAGGTTAGCGGGAAGTAATGAGCAGTTCTTC
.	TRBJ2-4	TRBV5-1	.	CASSSWGLGGQALVIQYF	TGCGCCAGCAGCTCTTGGGGGTTAGGGGGTCAGGCCCTCGTCATTCAGTACTTC
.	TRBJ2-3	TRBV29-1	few	CSVEVSSTDTQYF	TGCAGCGTTGAGGTCAGTTCCACAGATACGCAGTATTTT
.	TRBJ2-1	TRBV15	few	CATSRGSSQEQFF	TGTGCCACCAGCAGAGGTTCCTCACAGGAGCAGTTCTTC
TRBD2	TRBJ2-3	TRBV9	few	CASSVVGTSGDTQYF	TGTGCCAGCAGCGTAGTTGGGACTAGCGGGGATACGCAGTATTTT
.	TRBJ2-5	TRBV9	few	CASGTRQETQYF	TGTGCCAGCGGGACACGTCAAGAGACCCAGTACTTC
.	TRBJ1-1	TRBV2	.	CASSVTVEAFF	TGTGCCAGCAGTGTAACGGTTGAAGCTTTCTTT
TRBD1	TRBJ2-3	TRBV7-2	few	CASSLRQGSTDTQYF	TGTGCCAGCAGCTTAAGACAGGGGAGCACAGATACGCAGTATTTT
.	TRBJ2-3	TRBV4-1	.	CASSQEQGFSDTQYF	TGCGCCAGCAGCCAAGAACAGGGTTTCTCAGATACGCAGTATTTT
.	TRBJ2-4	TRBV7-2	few	CASSSETLQYF	TGTGCCAGCAGCTCGGAGACTCTTCAGTACTTC
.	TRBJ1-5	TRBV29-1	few	CSVSVGQNSNQPQHF	TGCAGCGTTAGTGTGGGACAAAATAGCAATCAGCCCCAGCATTTT
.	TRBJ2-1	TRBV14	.	CASSREPAKRGNEQFF	TGTGCCAGCAGCCGAGAACCTGCGAAGCGTGGTAATGAGCAGTTCTTC
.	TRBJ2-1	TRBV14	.	CASSQDLLGDYNEQFF	TGTGCCAGCAGCCAGGACCTCTTGGGAGACTACAATGAGCAGTTCTTC
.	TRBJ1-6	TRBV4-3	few	CASSQGATGSRNNSPLHF	TGCGCCAGCAGCCAAGGGGCTACAGGGAGCCGAAATAATTCACCCCTCCACTTT
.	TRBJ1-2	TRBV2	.	CASRDRSLVGYTF	TGTGCCAGCCGAGACAGGAGCCTCGTTGGCTACACCTTC
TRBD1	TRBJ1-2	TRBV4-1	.	CASSQPGQGNGYTF	TGCGCCAGCAGCCAACCGGGACAGGGGAATGGCTACACCTTC
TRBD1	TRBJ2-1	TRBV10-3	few	CAISRGQNEQFF	TGTGCCATCAGCCGGGGACAGAATGAGCAGTTCTTC
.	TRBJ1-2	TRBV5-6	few	CASSPGGFGYTF	TGTGCCAGCAGCCCGGGAGGATTTGGCTACACCTTC
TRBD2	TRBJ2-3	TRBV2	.	CASSLREGRADTQYF	TGTGCCAGCTCGTTGCGGGAGGGCCGAGCAGATACGCAGTATTTT
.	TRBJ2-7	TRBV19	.	CASSIEGGSGNPYEQYF	TGTGCCAGTAGTATAGAAGGAGGTAGCGGAAACCCCTACGAGCAGTACTTC
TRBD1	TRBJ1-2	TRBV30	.	CAWSRQGGGYTF	TGTGCCTGGAGTAGACAGGGGGGTGGCTACACCTTC
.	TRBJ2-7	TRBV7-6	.	CASSFGLGTHEQYF	TGTGCCAGCAGCTTTGGACTGGGCACCCACGAGCAGTACTTC
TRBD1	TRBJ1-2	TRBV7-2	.	CASSKDRGRINGYTF	TGTGCCAGCAGCAAGGACAGGGGGCGCATTAATGGCTACACCTTC
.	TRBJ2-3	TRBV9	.	CASKKAGDTQYF	TGTGCCAGCAAGAAAGCTGGAGATACGCAGTATTTT
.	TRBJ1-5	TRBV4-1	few	CASSPQGLFNQPQHF	TGCGCCAGCAGCCCTCAGGGACTCTTTAATCAGCCCCAGCATTTT
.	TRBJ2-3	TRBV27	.	CASSLRCLGDTQYF	TGTGCCAGCAGTCTAAGGTGTCTGGGCGATACGCAGTATTTT